These T cell receptor beta chains were read from a single sample in a study of T cell repertoires in cytomegalovirus infection. TCRdb redid the calling of the reads with MiXCR, one entry per CDR3 protein. Found here are about 450,000 distinct CDR3 sequences, about a third of them singletons; the top ten hold roughly an eighth. Sequenced input: PBMCs. The source is a human donor in good health (CMV status not recorded). Some clones in this sample may be carry-over from other donors' samples. Each CDR3 is given with its conserved first and last residue. Each record gives: CDR3 length, clone size, D gene, V gene, J gene, CDR3 DNA, CDR3 protein. D genes are given only for firm matches. Clone size is given for some rows only: seen once, a few or many times, or a class if the clone is expanded.

len: 18; abundance: many; d_gene: TRBD2; v_gene: TRBV7-2; j_gene: TRBJ2-2; CDR3nt: TGTGCCAGCAGCTTAGGTCCCCTGCAGCGGGGGGGAGTCGGGGAGCTGTTTTTT; CDR3aa: CASSLGPLQRGGVGELFF
len: 12; abundance: few; d_gene: NA; v_gene: TRBV14; j_gene: TRBJ2-1; CDR3nt: TGTGCCAGCAGCTACCTAGGGGTTGAGCAGTTCTTC; CDR3aa: CASSYLGVEQFF
len: 16; abundance: NA; d_gene: TRBD2; v_gene: TRBV29-1; j_gene: TRBJ2-1; CDR3nt: TGCAGCGTTGAAAGGGGTCTGACTAGCGGGGGGAATGAGCAGTTCTTC; CDR3aa: CSVERGLTSGGNEQFF
len: 14; abundance: NA; d_gene: NA; v_gene: TRBV2; j_gene: TRBJ2-7; CDR3nt: TGTGCCAGCAGTGACACAAACTTCTCCTACGAGCAGTACTTC; CDR3aa: CASSDTNFSYEQYF
len: 15; abundance: NA; d_gene: TRBD2; v_gene: TRBV20-1; j_gene: TRBJ2-7; CDR3nt: TGCAGTGCTAGAGGGTCGGGACTAGCGGCCTACGAGCAGTACTTC; CDR3aa: CSARGSGLAAYEQYF
len: 15; abundance: few; d_gene: NA; v_gene: TRBV5-4; j_gene: TRBJ1-5; CDR3nt: TGTGCCAGCAGTCTTTGGGGGGGGCCAAATCAGCCCCAGCATTTT; CDR3aa: CASSLWGGPNQPQHF
len: 15; abundance: few; d_gene: TRBD1; v_gene: TRBV19; j_gene: TRBJ1-6; CDR3nt: TGTGCCAGTAGTATCGGGCAGGGGGCGGCCCGGGCCCTCCACTTT; CDR3aa: CASSIGQGAARALHF
len: 16; abundance: few; d_gene: NA; v_gene: TRBV7-4; j_gene: TRBJ1-5; CDR3nt: TGTGCCAGCAGCTTATCCGGACAGCCCGGGGGGCAGCCCCAGCATTTT; CDR3aa: CASSLSGQPGGQPQHF
len: 14; abundance: NA; d_gene: NA; v_gene: TRBV28; j_gene: TRBJ1-1; CDR3nt: TGTGCCAGCAGTTTCGGCAAAACGAACACTGAAGCTTTCTTT; CDR3aa: CASSFGKTNTEAFF
len: 13; abundance: NA; d_gene: NA; v_gene: TRBV5-6; j_gene: TRBJ2-5; CDR3nt: TGTGCCAGCAGCTTCCAGGGGCGAGAGACCCAGTACTTC; CDR3aa: CASSFQGRETQYF
len: 16; abundance: NA; d_gene: TRBD1; v_gene: TRBV24-1; j_gene: TRBJ2-5; CDR3nt: TGTGCCACCAGTGACCCCGGGACAGGTAATCCAGAGACCCAGTACTTC; CDR3aa: CATSDPGTGNPETQYF
len: 14; abundance: NA; d_gene: NA; v_gene: TRBV20-1; j_gene: TRBJ2-3; CDR3nt: TGCAGTGCTAGAGATACGGATACCCCGAATACGCAGTATTTT; CDR3aa: CSARDTDTPNTQYF
len: 13; abundance: few; d_gene: NA; v_gene: TRBV6-1; j_gene: TRBJ2-1; CDR3nt: TGTGCCAGCAGGGGCCCGGACCCCAATGAGCAGTTCTTC; CDR3aa: CASRGPDPNEQFF
len: 14; abundance: NA; d_gene: TRBD1; v_gene: TRBV4-3; j_gene: TRBJ2-2; CDR3nt: TGCGCCAGCAGCCAAGCAGGGGGTACCAGGGAGCTGTTTTTT; CDR3aa: CASSQAGGTRELFF
len: 14; abundance: NA; d_gene: NA; v_gene: TRBV12-3/TRBV12-4; j_gene: TRBJ2-5; CDR3nt: TGTGCCAGCAGTTTATTCTGGGAAAGGGAGACCCAGTACTTC; CDR3aa: CASSLFWERETQYF
len: 17; abundance: many; d_gene: TRBD2; v_gene: TRBV7-6; j_gene: TRBJ2-1; CDR3nt: TGTGCCAGCAGCTTAGTTGGGGGGACTAGCTCCTACAATGAGCAGTTCTTC; CDR3aa: CASSLVGGTSSYNEQFF
len: 18; abundance: few; d_gene: TRBD1; v_gene: TRBV12-3/TRBV12-4; j_gene: TRBJ2-2; CDR3nt: TGTGCCAGCAGTCCGGGACAGGGAATGGATGCGAACACCGGGGAGCTGTTTTTT; CDR3aa: CASSPGQGMDANTGELFF
len: 14; abundance: few; d_gene: NA; v_gene: TRBV11-2; j_gene: TRBJ2-5; CDR3nt: TGTGCCAGCAGCCCGGCGGAATTGAGGGAGACCCAGTACTTC; CDR3aa: CASSPAELRETQYF
len: 17; abundance: NA; d_gene: NA; v_gene: TRBV12-3/TRBV12-4; j_gene: TRBJ2-2; CDR3nt: TGTGCCAGCAGCTACGGGACCCGGGGGGCGCCCACCGGGGAGCTGTTTTTT; CDR3aa: CASSYGTRGAPTGELFF
len: 14; abundance: NA; d_gene: TRBD1; v_gene: TRBV6-1; j_gene: TRBJ1-5; CDR3nt: TGTGCCAGTTCGGACCCGGGACAGGATCAGCCCCAGCATTTT; CDR3aa: CASSDPGQDQPQHF
len: 16; abundance: few; d_gene: TRBD2; v_gene: TRBV20-1; j_gene: TRBJ2-3; CDR3nt: TGCAGTGCTAGGGCGGGACTAGCGGGGCGCACAGATACGCAGTATTTT; CDR3aa: CSARAGLAGRTDTQYF
len: 13; abundance: few; d_gene: TRBD1; v_gene: TRBV4-1; j_gene: TRBJ1-4; CDR3nt: TGCGCCAGCTCCGGGACAGAAAATGAAAAACTGTTTTTT; CDR3aa: CASSGTENEKLFF
len: 15; abundance: many; d_gene: NA; v_gene: TRBV4-1; j_gene: TRBJ2-3; CDR3nt: TGCGCCAGCAGCCAAGATTTGGGCAGGGGTGATACGCAGTATTTT; CDR3aa: CASSQDLGRGDTQYF
len: 14; abundance: NA; d_gene: TRBD1; v_gene: TRBV6-8; j_gene: TRBJ1-4; CDR3nt: TGTGCCAGCAGCCTACAGGGGGCAGGCGAAAAACTGTTTTTT; CDR3aa: CASSLQGAGEKLFF
len: 16; abundance: NA; d_gene: TRBD2; v_gene: TRBV4-1; j_gene: TRBJ2-7; CDR3nt: TGCGCCAGCAGCCAAGGGGAGGGACGGAGCTCCTACGAGCAGTACTTC; CDR3aa: CASSQGEGRSSYEQYF
len: 13; abundance: few; d_gene: NA; v_gene: TRBV20-1; j_gene: TRBJ2-1; CDR3nt: TGCAGTGCTAGAGGAAATGCGGGACCCTGGGCGTTCTTC; CDR3aa: CSARGNAGPWAFF
len: 14; abundance: NA; d_gene: TRBD1; v_gene: TRBV6-2/TRBV6-3; j_gene: TRBJ2-7; CDR3nt: TGTGCCAGCAGTACCACTGAGACAGGGGTCGAGCAGTACTTC; CDR3aa: CASSTTETGVEQYF
len: 13; abundance: NA; d_gene: NA; v_gene: TRBV29-1; j_gene: TRBJ2-5; CDR3nt: TGCAGCGTTGAGCCATTGTACCAAGAGACCCAGTACTTC; CDR3aa: CSVEPLYQETQYF
len: 15; abundance: NA; d_gene: NA; v_gene: TRBV4-2; j_gene: TRBJ2-3; CDR3nt: TGTGCCAGCAGCCAAGCCCCCGGGGCCGAAGATACGCAGTATTTT; CDR3aa: CASSQAPGAEDTQYF
len: 15; abundance: few; d_gene: TRBD1; v_gene: TRBV12-3/TRBV12-4; j_gene: TRBJ1-3; CDR3nt: TGTGCCAGCACACTCCAGGGGGCCGTCGGAAACACCATATATTTT; CDR3aa: CASTLQGAVGNTIYF
len: 13; abundance: many; d_gene: NA; v_gene: TRBV7-2; j_gene: TRBJ1-2; CDR3nt: TGTGCCAGCAGCTTAGAATGGGGCTATGGCTACACCTTC; CDR3aa: CASSLEWGYGYTF
len: 18; abundance: many; d_gene: TRBD1; v_gene: TRBV7-8; j_gene: TRBJ1-5; CDR3nt: TGTGCCAGCACCTCTTCGGGACAGGGAAGGGGTAGCAATCAGCCCCAGCATTTT; CDR3aa: CASTSSGQGRGSNQPQHF
len: 15; abundance: few; d_gene: TRBD2; v_gene: TRBV9; j_gene: TRBJ2-1; CDR3nt: TGTGCCAGCAGCGTAGGTGCGGGGGTAAACAATGAGCAGTTCTTC; CDR3aa: CASSVGAGVNNEQFF
len: 16; abundance: NA; d_gene: TRBD1; v_gene: TRBV3-1; j_gene: TRBJ1-2; CDR3nt: TGTGCCAGCAGCCGCTCCGGGACAGGGGGCCGCTATGGCTACACCTTC; CDR3aa: CASSRSGTGGRYGYTF
len: 13; abundance: few; d_gene: NA; v_gene: TRBV20-1; j_gene: TRBJ2-7; CDR3nt: TGCAGTGCTAGAGGATATAGCTCCTACGAGCAGTACTTC; CDR3aa: CSARGYSSYEQYF
len: 13; abundance: few; d_gene: TRBD1; v_gene: TRBV20-1; j_gene: TRBJ1-2; CDR3nt: TGCAGTGCTGATAGCAGGGGGCTGGATGGCTACACCTTC; CDR3aa: CSADSRGLDGYTF
len: 17; abundance: NA; d_gene: NA; v_gene: TRBV7-6; j_gene: TRBJ2-5; CDR3nt: TGTGCCAGCAGCGCCCCCACCGCGTGGACCGACAAAGAGACCCAGGAATTC; CDR3aa: CASSAPTAWTDKETQEF
len: 17; abundance: many; d_gene: TRBD1; v_gene: TRBV4-1; j_gene: TRBJ1-2; CDR3nt: TGCGCCAGCAGCCAAGATCAGGCGGCACAGGGGGCCTATGGCTACACCTTC; CDR3aa: CASSQDQAAQGAYGYTF
len: 17; abundance: NA; d_gene: NA; v_gene: TRBV5-6; j_gene: TRBJ2-7; CDR3nt: TGTGCCAGCAGCTTGGCCCCGACGGGGGGCAGCTCCTACGAGCAGTACTTC; CDR3aa: CASSLAPTGGSSYEQYF
len: 12; abundance: many; d_gene: NA; v_gene: TRBV7-8; j_gene: TRBJ1-2; CDR3nt: TGTGCCGGAGGGACGGACTCTTATGGCTACACCTTC; CDR3aa: CAGGTDSYGYTF
len: 15; abundance: NA; d_gene: NA; v_gene: TRBV3-1; j_gene: TRBJ2-5; CDR3nt: TGTGCCAGCAGCCAAGATCGGGCACGTTCGGGGACCCAGTACTTC; CDR3aa: CASSQDRARSGTQYF
len: 16; abundance: few; d_gene: NA; v_gene: TRBV20-1; j_gene: TRBJ2-7; CDR3nt: TGCAGTGCTTCCACTCCCGGCGGGCCCCCCCCCTACGAGCAGTACTTC; CDR3aa: CSASTPGGPPPYEQYF
len: 13; abundance: many; d_gene: NA; v_gene: TRBV7-2; j_gene: TRBJ2-3; CDR3nt: TGTGCCAGCAGCTTAGACCCAGGAGGTACGCAGTATTTT; CDR3aa: CASSLDPGGTQYF
len: 14; abundance: few; d_gene: TRBD2; v_gene: TRBV7-2; j_gene: TRBJ2-1; CDR3nt: TGTGCCAGCAGCTCCCTGACTAGCGGGGGTGAGCAGTTCTTC; CDR3aa: CASSSLTSGGEQFF
len: 16; abundance: NA; d_gene: NA; v_gene: TRBV18; j_gene: TRBJ2-3; CDR3nt: TGTGCCAGCTCACCACGCGGGCCAGGGGCGGCAGATACGCAGTATTTT; CDR3aa: CASSPRGPGAADTQYF
len: 14; abundance: few; d_gene: NA; v_gene: TRBV10-2; j_gene: TRBJ1-6; CDR3nt: TGCGCCAGCAGCGCTCCAGGTCCGAATTCACCCCTCCACTTT; CDR3aa: CASSAPGPNSPLHF
len: 14; abundance: many; d_gene: NA; v_gene: TRBV20-1; j_gene: TRBJ1-1; CDR3nt: TGCAGTGCTCCAGCGGGACCGCTGAACACTGAAGCTTTCTTT; CDR3aa: CSAPAGPLNTEAFF
len: 14; abundance: many; d_gene: TRBD2; v_gene: TRBV4-1; j_gene: TRBJ2-3; CDR3nt: TGCGCCAGCAGCCAAACCCGGGGGGGCCCTACGCAGTATTTT; CDR3aa: CASSQTRGGPTQYF
len: 14; abundance: NA; d_gene: NA; v_gene: TRBV20-1; j_gene: TRBJ1-1; CDR3nt: TGCAGTGCTAGAGAACTCGAATGGTACACTGAAGCTTTCTTT; CDR3aa: CSARELEWYTEAFF